These 29 T cell receptor beta chains share one sample of origin, sequenced in a study of T cell responses to AZD1222 COVID-19 vaccine. Measured with immunoSEQ multiplex PCR; TCRdb has only the in-frame clones, and not every one. The sample records about 150,000 clones, less than 95% being singletons. The sample here was peripheral blood, taken 28 days after the second AZD1222 dose. These receptors all come from an adult who received the AZD1222 COVID-19 vaccine.

V is TRBV30 and J is TRBJ1-6, with 12 bases fitting TRBD1. Germline V gene lookup returns CDR1 GTSNPN and CDR2 SVGIG (reference sequence). The CDR3 covers 13 residues. The J segment lost 10 bases and the V segment lost 5 bases, leaving 3 bases of the junction unmatched. CDR3: CAWSGTGGSPLHF. The CDR3 DNA is TGTGCCTGGTCCGGGACAGGGGGCTCACCCCTCCACTTT.

In its sample, this clone was seen once. The chain has TRBV10-3 and TRBJ1-5; weak D call: TRBD1 (5 bases). This CDR3 is 15 amino acids long. Per germline, CDR1 ENHRY and CDR2 SYGVKD. The germline V and J ends were trimmed by 0 bases and 3 bases, with 9 bases remaining between them. The CDR3 protein is CAISESAGTNQPQHF. DNA of the CDR3: TGTGCCATCAGTGAGTCAGCGGGGACCAATCAGCCCCAGCATTTT.

The chain recombines TRBV20-1 with TRBJ1-2; a possible D gene is TRBD1 (6 bases). CDR3 length: 14 amino acids. The V end lost 3 bases, the J end lost 8 bases, and 19 bases lay between the germline ends. Germline V gives CDR1 DFQATT, CDR2 SNEGSKA (reference sequence). The CDR3, as DNA: TGCAGTGCTAGTACTGATGGGGGGCGTGCGGGCTACACCTTC. As protein: CSASTDGGRAGYTF.

This chain connects TRBV12-3 or TRBV12-4 to TRBJ1-2; 8 nucleotides agree with TRBD1. The CDR3 extends over 12 amino acids. Trimming at V came to 6 bases and at J to 8 bases, leaving 5 bases not matched to a gene. CDR3 sequence reads: CASRTGERGYTF. In DNA, the CDR3 is TGTGCCAGCAGGACAGGGGAAAGAGGCTACACCTTC.

This clone was seen only once. The CDR3 here is CASRGDLGIQYF. The CDR3 DNA reads as TGTGCCAGCAGGGGAGACCTTGGGATTCAGTACTTC. The chain joins TRBV5-4 to TRBJ2-4, with D perhaps TRBD2 (5 bases). CDR3 length: 12 amino acids. Germline V gene lookup returns CDR1 SGHNT and CDR2 YYREEE (reference sequence). V lost 5 bases, J lost 10 bases, and 13 bases lay in between. Full variable domain (missing parts from reference TRBV5-4 and TRBJ2-4): ETGVTQSPTHLIKTRGQQVTLRCSSQSGHNTVSWYQQALGQGPQFIFQYYREEENGRGNFPPRFSGLQFPNYSSELNVNALELDDSALYLCASRGDLGIQYFGAGTRLSVL.

The rearrangement uses TRBV30 and TRBJ2-6; no clear D gene. This CDR3 region has 15 residues. Trimming shortened V by 0 bases and J by 0 bases, and 6 bases separated the two germline ends. Per the germline V gene, CDR1 is GTSNPN and CDR2 is SVGIG (reference sequence). The CDR3 DNA reads TGTGCCTGGAGTGTAGGCAGCTCTGGGGCCAACGTCCTGACTTTC. Translation gives CAWSVGSSGANVLTF.

The CDR3 region is CASSEGSGNSYEQYF. CDR3 coding DNA: TGTGCCAGCAGTGAAGGTAGCGGGAACTCCTACGAGCAGTACTTC. The rearrangement uses TRBV2 and TRBJ2-7; 8 bases align to TRBD2. In germline, CDR1 is SNHLY, CDR2 FYNNEI. Trimming took 1 base from V and 0 from J; bases not matched to a gene: 2. The length of the CDR3 is 15 residues. The full variable domain, completed using reference TRBV2 and TRBJ2-7, is EPEVTQTPSHQVTQMGQEVILRCVPISNHLYFYWYRQILGQKVEFLVSFYNNEISEKSEIFDDQFSVERPDGSNFTLKIRSTKLEDSAMYFCASSEGSGNSYEQYFGPGTRLTVT.

The chain carries TRBV3-1 (or the pseudogene TRBV3-2) and TRBJ2-5, with D tentatively TRBD1 (6 bases). Trimming removed 4 bases from V and 3 bases from J, with 12 bases in between. The V gene's germline CDR1 is LGHDT and CDR2 YNNKEL (reference sequence). This CDR3 region has 14 residues. CDR3 DNA: TGTGCCAGCAGCCGCAGGGGCGCGGAAGAGACCCAGTACTTC. Protein sequence: CASSRRGAEETQYF.

The genes are TRBV19 and TRBJ1-2; D ambiguous. V lost 7 bases, J lost 4 bases, and 22 bases lay in between. From germline, CDR1 is LNHDA and CDR2 SQIVND (reference sequence). The CDR3 covers 16 residues. CDR3 sequence: CASNPFPAPQAYGYTF. The CDR3 DNA reads TGTGCCAGTAACCCCTTCCCAGCGCCCCAAGCCTATGGCTACACCTTC. Using reference TRBV19 and TRBJ1-2 for the parts outside the CDR3, the full variable domain is DGGITQSPKYLFRKEGQNVTLSCEQNLNHDAMYWYRQDPGQGLRLIYYSQIVNDFQKGDIAEGYSVSREKKESFPLTVTSAQKNPTAFYLCASNPFPAPQAYGYTFGSGTRLTVV.

The sample holds one count of this clone. CDR3: CATSGSFQETQYF. CDR3 DNA sequence: TGTGCCACCAGCGGGTCATTCCAAGAGACCCAGTACTTC. The genes are TRBV24-1 and TRBJ2-5; D not certain. The length of the CDR3 is 13 residues. V lost 7 bases, J lost 1 base, and 9 bases lay in between. The germline V gene encodes CDR1 KGHDR and CDR2 SFDVKD.

The chain links TRBV19 to TRBJ1-2; the D gene is possibly TRBD1 (5 bases). The CDR3 is made up of 16 amino acids. Trimming took off 3 bases at V and 8 bases at J, with 22 bases between the two ends. Germline V CDR1 and CDR2: LNHDA, SQIVND (reference sequence). The chain's CDR3 is CASSIRPAGGGPGYTF. CDR3 coding DNA: TGTGCCAGTAGTATCCGGCCCGCCGGGGGGGGACCCGGCTACACCTTC. The full variable domain, with the rest looked up from reference TRBV19 and TRBJ1-2, is DGGITQSPKYLFRKEGQNVTLSCEQNLNHDAMYWYRQDPGQGLRLIYYSQIVNDFQKGDIAEGYSVSREKKESFPLTVTSAQKNPTAFYLCASSIRPAGGGPGYTFGSGTRLTVV.

To note about this clone: The junction shows a germline mismatch at one end, possibly a read error. The gene calls are TRBV27 and TRBJ1-5, with 7 bases identical to TRBD1. The CDR3 covers 18 residues. CDR1 is MNHEY and CDR2 is SMNVEV in the germline V gene (reference sequence). CDR3 bases: TGTGCCAGCAGTGCCGACAGGGCCCCCAATTTTAGCAATGAGCCCCAGCATTTT. Amino acids: CASSADRAPNFSNEPQHF.

V is TRBV9 and J is TRBJ1-2, with 9 nucleotides matching TRBD1. V shed 5 bases and J 5 bases; nucleotides not matched to a gene: 4. This CDR3 has 13 residues. Germline V gives CDR1 SGDLS, CDR2 YYNGEE. The CDR3 is CASREDRGYGYTF. CDR3 nucleotides: TGTGCCAGCAGAGAAGACAGGGGGTATGGCTACACCTTC.

The genes are TRBV27 and TRBJ2-3, with TRBD1 identical over 9 bases. The V gene end was trimmed by 6 bases and the J gene end by 6 bases; junction bases not matched to a gene: 13. The germline CDR1 and CDR2 sequences are MNHEY and SMNVEV (reference sequence). The CDR3 consists of 16 residues. The CDR3 here is CASRQTGGSLSDTQYF. The CDR3 DNA reads as TGTGCCAGCAGACAAACAGGGGGCTCCTTATCGGATACGCAGTATTTT.

The chain joins TRBV10-3 to TRBJ1-4; D is unclear. Trimming stripped 6 bases from V and 0 bases from J, with 8 bases between. The V gene's germline CDR1 is ENHRY and CDR2 SYGVKD. The length of the CDR3 is 14 residues. The CDR3 sequence: CAIRGTTTNEKLFF. The CDR3 bases are TGTGCCATCAGGGGTACTACAACTAATGAAAAACTGTTTTTT.

The chain employs TRBV28 and TRBJ1-1; D is undetermined. The V gene lost 10 bases and the J gene lost 0 bases, with 9 bases spanning the gap. The CDR3 runs 12 residues. Germline CDR1 is MDHEN and CDR2 is SYDVKM. This CDR3 is CATSSVNTEAFF. CDR3 DNA: TGTGCCACCTCATCGGTGAACACTGAAGCTTTCTTT.

This chain connects TRBV18 to TRBJ2-3, with 10 positions matching TRBD2. The V gene's germline CDR1 is KGHSH and CDR2 LQKENI. This CDR3 is built from 17 residues. V gave up 3 bases and J gave up 0 bases; unmatched junction bases: 6. The CDR3, as DNA: TGTGCCAGCTCACCGTATTCTAGCGGGAGAAGCACAGATACGCAGTATTTT. Its protein product is CASSPYSSGRSTDTQYF.

This rearrangement joins TRBV28 to TRBJ1-4, with D perhaps matching TRBD1 (5 bases). This CDR3 is 16 amino acids long. Trimming took off 6 bases at V and 6 bases at J, with 20 bases between the two ends. CDR1 is MDHEN, CDR2 SYDVKM, per germline. The DNA for the CDR3 is TGTGCCAGCAGCCTTCGTCTGGGACTACGGCATGAAAAACTGTTTTTT. Its translation is CASSLRLGLRHEKLFF.

The chain is built from TRBV5-1 and TRBJ1-3; no definite D call. CDR3 length: 16 residues. V was pared by 5 bases and J by 3 bases, with 18 bases between. CDR1 and CDR2 from the germline V gene are SGHRS and YFSETQ. CDR3 amino acids: CASREGIFGVGNTIYF. CDR3 DNA sequence: TGCGCCAGCAGGGAGGGAATCTTCGGCGTTGGAAACACCATATATTTT.

The chain uses TRBV6-5 and TRBJ2-5; D is possibly TRBD1 (5 bases). V was clipped by 2 bases and J by 7 bases, with 11 bases between them. The CDR3 totals 13 residues. CDR1 is MNHEY and CDR2 is SVGAGI in the germline V gene. DNA of the CDR3: TGTGCCAGCAGTTACGCGACAGATGGGACCCAGTACTTC. Its translation is CASSYATDGTQYF.

The gene calls are TRBV7-9 and TRBJ1-1; D not resolved. The V gene lost 1 base and the J gene lost 8 bases, with 5 bases spanning the gap. The CDR3 has 11 amino acids. The germline V gene encodes CDR1 SEHNR and CDR2 FQNEAQ (reference sequence). The CDR3 DNA is TGTGCCAGCAGCTTAGTGTCCGAAGCTTTCTTT. This sequence encodes CASSLVSEAFF.

This rearrangement joins TRBV5-1 to TRBJ1-6, with 9 bases fitting TRBD1. The CDR3 totals 15 residues. The junction had 4 bases not matched to a gene; V was cut back by 4 bases and J by 5 bases. Germline CDR1 reads SGHRS; CDR2 reads YFSETQ. The CDR3 region has the DNA TGCGCCAGCAGCCGGTGGACAGGGGATAATTCACCCCTCCACTTT. Encoded protein: CASSRWTGDNSPLHF.

The chain joins TRBV6-1 to TRBJ1-5; possibly TRBD1 for D (6 bases). This CDR3 spans 16 amino acids. Trimming pared 2 bases from V and 0 bases from J, leaving 11 bases between. Germline V lookup: CDR1 MNHNS, CDR2 SASEGT. The CDR3 here is CASSELGTFSNQPQHF. DNA of the CDR3: TGTGCCAGCAGTGAACTCGGGACATTTAGCAATCAGCCCCAGCATTTT.

The V and J genes are TRBV2 and TRBJ2-1; D is undetermined. Germline V gene lookup returns CDR1 SNHLY and CDR2 FYNNEI. Trimming stripped 4 bases from V and 7 bases from J, with 8 bases between. The CDR3 contains 12 residues. The CDR3 region has the DNA TGTGCCAGCAGTGGGATTGCGAATGAGCAGTTCTTC. It specifies CASSGIANEQFF.

J is TRBJ1-5 and V is TRBV19; D perhaps matches TRBD1 (5 bases). The germline CDR1 and CDR2 sequences are LNHDA and SQIVND (reference sequence). This CDR3 is built from 15 residues. V lost 3 bases and J 7 bases, leaving 16 bases between the germline ends. The CDR3 loop is CASSMQGSRGQPQHF. Written as DNA, the CDR3 is TGTGCCAGTAGTATGCAGGGAAGTCGGGGGCAGCCCCAGCATTTT.

This rearrangement joins TRBV14 to TRBJ2-5; 12 bases map to TRBD2. The ends lost 4 bases at V and 13 bases at J; junction bases unmatched: 7. Per germline, CDR1 SGHDN and CDR2 FVKESK. The CDR3 contains 13 residues. The CDR3 spells CASSPRTSGVLYF. The CDR3 nucleotides are TGTGCCAGCAGCCCGAGGACTAGCGGGGTTCTGTACTTC.

This clone was observed a few times. The chain couples TRBV18 to TRBJ1-2; TRBD1 agrees at 9 bases. This CDR3 contains 15 residues. The junction had 6 bases not matched to a gene; V was cut back by 5 bases and J by 2 bases. CDR1 KGHSH and CDR2 LQKENI come from the germline V gene. DNA for the CDR3: TGTGCCAGCTCAGGGGACAGGGCCGCCAACTATGGCTACACCTTC. Translated: CASSGDRAANYGYTF. The entire variable domain, with the rest obtained from reference TRBV18 and TRBJ1-2, is as follows: NAGVMQNPRHLVRRRGQEARLRCSPMKGHSHVYWYRQLPEEGLKFMVYLQKENIIDESGMPKERFSAEFPKEGPSILRIQQVVRGDSAAYFCASSGDRAANYGYTFGSGTRLTVV.

The chain recombines TRBV7-9 with TRBJ1-5, with D maybe TRBD1 (5 bases). This CDR3 is 14 amino acids long. Germline lookup yields CDR1 SEHNR and CDR2 FQNEAQ (reference sequence). The germline V and J ends were trimmed by 4 bases and 6 bases, with 13 bases remaining between them. The DNA of the CDR3 is TGTGCCAGCAGCTCTGGGGGGTCGATTCAGCCCCAGCATTTT. As protein: CASSSGGSIQPQHF.

The chain joins TRBV9 to TRBJ2-5; 10 bases line up with TRBD2. The CDR3 loop spans 16 amino acids. In germline, CDR1 is SGDLS, CDR2 YYNGEE. V lost 0 bases and J lost 5; bases outside the gene matches: 7. CDR3 nucleotide sequence: TGTGCCAGCAGCGTAGCGCCTAGCGGGAGTGGCGAGACCCAGTACTTC. This encodes CASSVAPSGSGETQYF.